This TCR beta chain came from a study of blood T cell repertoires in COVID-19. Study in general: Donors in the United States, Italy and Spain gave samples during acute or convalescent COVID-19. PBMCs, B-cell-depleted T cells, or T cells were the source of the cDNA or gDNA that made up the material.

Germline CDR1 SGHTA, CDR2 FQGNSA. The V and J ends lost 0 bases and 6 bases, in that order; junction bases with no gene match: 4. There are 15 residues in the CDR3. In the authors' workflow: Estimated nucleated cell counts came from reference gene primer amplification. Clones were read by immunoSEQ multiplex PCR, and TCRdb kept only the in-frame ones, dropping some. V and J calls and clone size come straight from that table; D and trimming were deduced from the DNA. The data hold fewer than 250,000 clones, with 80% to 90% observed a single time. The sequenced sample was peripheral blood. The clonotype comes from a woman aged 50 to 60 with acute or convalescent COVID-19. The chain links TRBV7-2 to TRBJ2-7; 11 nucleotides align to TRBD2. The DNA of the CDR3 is TGTGCCAGCAGCTTAGCAGTACTAGCGGGGGTCGAGCAGTACTTC. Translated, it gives CASSLAVLAGVEQYF.